Below, one TCR beta chain is given with its context. This sample was taken from a study of control samples from healthy donors and cancer patients. This CDR3 comprises 13 residues. The germline gives CDR1 MNHNS, CDR2 SASEGT. The V end was cut by 3 bases, the J end by 7 bases, with 12 bases between. Profiling relied on immunoSEQ multiplex PCR, and the TCRdb table lists in-frame clones only, not all of them. The sample includes about 140,000 clones, less than 90% of them seen just once. The V and J genes are TRBV6-1 and TRBJ1-2, with D possibly TRBD1 on 5 matching bases. The sequenced material came from blood. The origin of this receptor is a woman aged 25 to 45 in good health. CDR3 amino acids: CASSDQGQSGYTF. CDR3 coding DNA: TGTGCCAGCAGTGACCAGGGTCAATCTGGCTACACCTTC.